This T cell receptor (beta chain) was captured by sequencing in a study of cytomegalovirus exposure and HLA in healthy donors. In regard to this clone: Its antigen is not known.

With 60 Vbeta and 13 Jbeta primers, the PCR was carried out. Sequenced by immunoSEQ multiplex PCR; TCRdb stores in-frame clones only, minus some. The sample has about 110,000 clones; roughly 70% are singletons. Trimming took off 3 bases at V and 2 bases at J, with 17 bases between the two ends. Germline CDR1 is MGHDK and CDR2 is SYGVNS. This CDR3 spans 16 amino acids. Study results and caveats: In a later analysis, an Asian-associated ancestry cluster reportedly showed fewer N-insertions than the 666-donor mean. The listing of 150 to 200 TCR beta chains classed them as cytomegalovirus-associated. Several V segments, TRBV6-2 and TRBV6-3 among them, could not be told apart and were dropped.

The sequenced sample was PBMCs. The genes are TRBV25-1 and TRBJ2-7; no clear D. This sequence originates from a woman aged 30 to 39 in good health and CMV-seronegative. The CDR3 DNA is TGTGCCAGCAGTGAGAGTGGTAGACTGTCAACCTACGAGCAGTACTTC. Translation gives CASSESGRLSTYEQYF.